The 20 T cell receptor beta chains given below trace back to one sample, sequenced in a study of Tregs in tolerant kidney transplant recipients. Libraries were prepared by immunoSEQ multiplex PCR; TCRdb keeps only in-frame clonotypes and omits some of them. The data contain 75,000 to 100,000 clones, 90% to 95% of them singletons. The nonmyeloablative bone marrow transplants came from related graft donors, with transient mixed chimerism. The specimen was CD4+ T cells from blood (PBMCs), collected 12 months after the transplant. These receptor sequences come from a human patient who received a combined kidney and bone marrow transplant. Some T cells may originate from the graft donor.

CDR3 amino acids: CASSLKSQGETQYF. DNA for the CDR3: TGTGCCAGCAGCTTAAAGTCGCAGGGAGAGACCCAGTACTTC. The rearrangement links TRBV7-3 to TRBJ2-5; tentatively, D is TRBD1 (5 bases). V lost 1 base and J 4 bases, leaving 10 bases between the germline ends. The CDR3 consists of 14 residues. Per the germline V gene, CDR1 is SGHTA and CDR2 is FQGTGA. Filled out from reference TRBV7-3 and TRBJ2-5, the complete variable domain reads GAGVSQTPSNKVTEKGKYVELRCDPISGHTALYWYRQSLGQGPEFLIYFQGTGAADDSGLPNDRFFAVRPEGSVSTLKIQRTERGDSAVYLCASSLKSQGETQYFGPGTRLLVL.

The V and J genes are TRBV7-3 and TRBJ1-1, with D uncertain. The CDR3 contains 14 residues. Germline CDR1 and CDR2: SGHTA and FQGTGA. The V end lost 2 bases, the J end lost 3 bases, and 10 bases lay between the germline ends. In DNA form, the CDR3 reads TGTGCCAGCAGCTTAGGAGGTAGGGACACTGAAGCTTTCTTT. This gives the protein CASSLGGRDTEAFF.

This chain joins TRBV7-6 and TRBJ1-2; no reliable D call. V was pared by 1 base and J by 3 bases, with 6 bases between. Germline CDR1 SGHVS, CDR2 FNYEAQ. The CDR3 totals 13 residues. This CDR3 is CASSLGAHYGYTF. CDR3 in DNA: TGTGCCAGCAGCTTAGGCGCCCACTATGGCTACACCTTC.

This chain connects TRBV2 to TRBJ1-1; D not certain. CDR3 length equals 14 residues. Deletions cut 4 bases from V and 0 bases from J, with 9 bases between. In germline, CDR1 is SNHLY, CDR2 FYNNEI. The DNA for the CDR3 is TGTGCCAGCAGTGCGGTGGTTATGAACACTGAAGCTTTCTTT. Amino acids: CASSAVVMNTEAFF.

The rearrangement uses TRBV5-3 and TRBJ1-5; D gene ambiguous. TRBV5-3 is given ORF status, its function remaining uncertain. The CDR3 runs 15 residues. The V and J ends lost 8 bases and 0 bases respectively, with 15 bases between them. DNA of the CDR3: TGTGCCAGCCCTCTTAACAATAATAGCAATCAGCCCCAGCATTTT. It specifies CASPLNNNSNQPQHF.

V usage is TRBV11-3 and J usage is TRBJ2-7; 10 nucleotides match TRBD2. Germline V CDR1 and CDR2: SGHNT, YENEEA. This CDR3 spans 15 amino acids. Germline trimming cut 0 bases from V and 4 bases from J; bases unmatched to any gene: 3. Here the CDR3 reads CASSLDPGLAYEQYF. The CDR3 region has the DNA TGTGCCAGCAGCTTAGATCCGGGACTAGCGTACGAGCAGTACTTC.

Here the CDR3 reads CASSYSPTRQGSDYEQYF. The CDR3 bases are TGCGCCAGCAGCTATTCCCCCACCCGACAGGGATCGGACTACGAGCAGTACTTC. The rearrangement links TRBV5-1 to TRBJ2-7, with TRBD1 identical over 7 bases. Germline V gene sequence: CDR1 SGHRS, CDR2 YFSETQ. This CDR3 spans 18 amino acids. With 3 bases clipped from V and 3 bases from J, the junction kept 18 bases outside the gene matches.

This clone showed up just once. The CDR3 sequence: CASRRSQYYEQYF. CDR3 coding DNA: TGTGCCAGCAGACGTTCACAGTACTACGAGCAGTACTTC. The V and J genes are TRBV6-5 and TRBJ2-7, with D hard to call. V dropped 6 bases and J dropped 3 bases, with 12 bases sitting between them. Germline V lookup: CDR1 MNHEY, CDR2 SVGAGI. The CDR3 consists of 13 residues.

V gene TRBV5-1 combines with J gene TRBJ2-2; 10 nucleotides agree with TRBD2. Losses at the gene ends were 4 bases for V and 7 bases for J; bases not matched to a gene: 7. The CDR3 has 15 amino acids. CDR1 and CDR2 from the germline V gene are SGHRS and YFSETQ. The CDR3 loop reads CASSPLAGANGELFF. CDR3 in DNA: TGCGCCAGCAGCCCCCTAGCGGGAGCTAACGGGGAGCTGTTTTTT.

CDR3 sequence (DNA): TGTGCCAGCAGCCAACTAGACAGGAGAGGTTTCAGGGGCAGCAATCAGCCCCAGCATTTT. Residues: CASSQLDRRGFRGSNQPQHF. The chain joins TRBV27 to TRBJ1-5, with D tentatively TRBD1 (6 bases). The CDR3 spans 20 residues. Germline V lookup: CDR1 MNHEY, CDR2 SMNVEV (reference sequence). V shed 6 bases and J shed 1 base, with 28 bases lying between them.

The V and J genes are TRBV7-2 and TRBJ2-7; 7 nucleotides line up with TRBD2. Germline-derived CDR1 and CDR2 are SGHTA and FQGNSA. The V segment lost 0 bases and the J segment 0 bases; nucleotides outside the gene matches: 2. The CDR3 contains 15 residues. The CDR3 coding sequence is TGTGCCAGCAGCTTAGCGGGAGGGAGCTCCTACGAGCAGTACTTC. It encodes CASSLAGGSSYEQYF.

The V and J genes are TRBV2 and TRBJ2-2, with 12 bases identical to TRBD2. The germline CDR1 and CDR2 sequences are SNHLY and FYNNEI. The CDR3 contains 17 residues. With 6 bases clipped from V and 6 bases from J, the junction kept 11 bases outside the gene matches. CDR3 residues: CASRASGGAQVAGELFF. The CDR3 DNA reads as TGTGCCAGCAGAGCTAGCGGGGGGGCCCAAGTTGCCGGGGAGCTGTTTTTT. Drawing the rest from reference TRBV2 and TRBJ2-2, the complete variable domain is EPEVTQTPSHQVTQMGQEVILRCVPISNHLYFYWYRQILGQKVEFLVSFYNNEISEKSEIFDDQFSVERPDGSNFTLKIRSTKLEDSAMYFCASRASGGAQVAGELFFGEGSRLTVL.

This clone was found once. The J gene is TRBJ2-3, the V gene TRBV4-3, with 12 nucleotides matching TRBD2. This CDR3 has 16 amino acids. The V gene end was trimmed by 4 bases and the J gene end by 4 bases; junction bases not matched to a gene: 6. Germline V gene lookup returns CDR1 LGHNA and CDR2 YSLEER. The CDR3 loop reads CASSPTTSGGSDTQYF. In DNA form, the CDR3 reads TGCGCCAGCAGCCCCACGACTAGCGGGGGATCAGATACGCAGTATTTT.

This chain uses TRBV27 with TRBJ2-1; 9 positions match TRBD2. Per the germline V gene, CDR1 is MNHEY and CDR2 is SMNVEV (reference sequence). The CDR3 has 16 amino acids. J gave up 4 bases and V 5 bases, and 9 bases lay outside the gene matches. The CDR3 DNA is TGTGCCAGCAGTCCATTCCTAGCGGGACTTTACAATGAGCAGTTCTTC. Protein product: CASSPFLAGLYNEQFF.

The chain links TRBV5-6 to TRBJ1-2; D is unresolved. CDR1 and CDR2 from the germline V gene are SGHDT and YYEEEE. The ends were cut back, 0 bases at V and 8 bases at J, with 11 bases in the middle. The CDR3 sequence is 13 residues long. The CDR3 bases are TGTGCCAGCAGCTTGGGGAGTCTGGTGGGCTACACCTTC. It encodes CASSLGSLVGYTF.

The chain employs TRBV19 and TRBJ2-5; TRBD1 aligns across 11 bases. This CDR3 spans 14 amino acids. Germline CDR1 LNHDA, CDR2 SQIVND (reference sequence). V shed 6 bases, J shed 5 bases, and the junction held 5 bases outside the gene matches. The CDR3 DNA reads as TGTGCCAGTAGCACCGGACAGGGGGCGGAGACCCAGTACTTC. This sequence encodes CASSTGQGAETQYF.

This chain links TRBV12-5 with TRBJ2-7, with D maybe TRBD1 (6 bases). Trimming stripped 2 bases from V and 2 bases from J, with 16 bases between. The CDR3 loop spans 16 amino acids. Germline CDR1 LGHNT, CDR2 FRNRAP. CDR3 bases: TGTGCTAGTGGTTTGTCCCAGACAGGCTATGCCTACGAGCAGTACTTC. Translation gives CASGLSQTGYAYEQYF. The full variable domain, in which reference TRBV12-5 and TRBJ2-7 provide the parts outside the CDR3, is DARVTQTPRHKVTEMGQEVTMRCQPILGHNTVFWYRQTMMQGLELLAYFRNRAPLDDSGMPKDRFSAEMPDATLATLKIQPSEPRDSAVYFCASGLSQTGYAYEQYFGPGTRLTVT.

The J gene is TRBJ1-6, the V gene TRBV5-1; the match to TRBD1 covers 9 bases. Germline CDR1 reads SGHRS; CDR2 reads YFSETQ. CDR3 size: 20 residues. V shed 3 bases, J shed 7 bases, and the junction held 20 bases outside the gene matches. The DNA for the CDR3 is TGCGCCAGCAGCTCTTGGTTGGGGACCATGTCCGGGACAGGGAATTCACCCCTCCACTTT. Translating gives CASSSWLGTMSGTGNSPLHF.

V gene TRBV19 combines with J gene TRBJ2-1; TRBD1 agrees at 9 bases. The CDR3 contains 15 residues. CDR1 and CDR2 (germline): LNHDA, SQIVND (reference sequence). V gave up 9 bases and J gave up 7 bases; unmatched junction bases: 13. The CDR3 DNA reads as TGTGCCAGCTCCGAACCGGGACAGGGACTAAATGAGCAGTTCTTC. Amino acid sequence: CASSEPGQGLNEQFF.

This rearrangement joins TRBV2 to TRBJ1-2; a possible D gene is TRBD1 (6 bases). Germline CDR1 and CDR2: SNHLY and FYNNEI. The CDR3 totals 14 residues. Trimming shortened V by 0 bases and J by 5 bases, and 10 bases separated the two germline ends. Here the CDR3 reads CASSEAQGLYGYTF. In DNA form, the CDR3 reads TGTGCCAGCAGTGAAGCCCAGGGGCTGTATGGCTACACCTTC.